These 28 T cell receptor beta chains came from one sample sequenced in a study of shared clonotypes between healthy human individuals. Libraries were prepared by immunoSEQ multiplex PCR; TCRdb keeps only in-frame clonotypes and omits some of them. The sample records just over 2,000,000 clones, just under 95% being singletons. Terminally differentiated effector memory CD45RA+ cells were excluded by CCR7 positive selection of CD45RO-negative cells. Sequenced: naive CD8+ T cells sorted from blood. These receptors were collected from a man between 18 and 35 years old in good health.

With respect to this clone: An end of the junction differs from the germline gene, which may be a read error. V gene TRBV7-7 combines with J gene TRBJ2-7, with TRBD1 matching over 9 bases. CDR3 length: 14 amino acids. CDR1 is SSHAT, CDR2 FNYEAQ, per germline (reference sequence). In nucleotides, the CDR3 is TGTGCTAGCAGCTTAGAGGGACAGGGTAACGAGCAGTACTTC. This gives the protein CASSLEGQGNEQYF.

Note on this clone: The junction does not match germline at one end; this may be a read error. The gene calls are TRBV6-4 and TRBJ2-7; TRBD1 matches at 8 bases. The CDR3 totals 12 residues. Germline loops: CDR1 MRHNA, CDR2 SNTAGT. CDR3 region: CATRTGSNEQWF. The CDR3 region has the DNA TGTGCCACCCGGACAGGGTCAAACGAGCAGTGGTTC.

In DNA, the CDR3 is TGTGCCAGCAGCGGAAGCCCCGGGACAGTCTCTTCCTACGAGCAGTACTTC. It translates to CASSGSPGTVSSYEQYF. The chain is built from TRBV5-4 and TRBJ2-7, with 7 bases fitting TRBD1. Germline assignment: CDR1 SGHNT and CDR2 YYREEE (reference sequence). The CDR3 totals 17 residues. J was trimmed by 1 base and V by 4 bases; bases with no gene match: 14.

J is TRBJ2-5 and V is TRBV7-6, with TRBD1 matching over 8 bases. The germline V gene encodes CDR1 SGHVS and CDR2 FNYEAQ. Losses at the gene ends were 1 base for V and 2 bases for J; bases not matched to a gene: 9. The CDR3 is 17 residues long. The CDR3 spells CASSLGILDREQETQYF. Here the CDR3 DNA reads TGTGCCAGCAGCTTAGGGATCCTGGACAGGGAACAAGAGACCCAGTACTTC.

The chain is built from TRBV11-2 and TRBJ2-1; no clear D. This CDR3 is 13 amino acids long. Germline assignment: CDR1 SGHAT and CDR2 FQNNGV. With 3 bases removed from V and 8 bases from J, the gap between germline ends came to 11 bases. The CDR3 bases are TGTGCCAGCAGCTTGCTTGGGGATGATGAGCAGTTCTTC. Residues: CASSLLGDDEQFF.

The chain employs TRBV9 and TRBJ2-7, with 8 positions matching TRBD2. The ends lost 4 bases at V and 2 bases at J; junction bases unmatched: 11. There are 16 residues in the CDR3. The germline V gene has CDR1 SGDLS and CDR2 YYNGEE. The chain's CDR3 is CASSPSSGTSAYEQYF. DNA of the CDR3: TGTGCCAGCAGCCCATCCAGCGGGACTAGTGCCTACGAGCAGTACTTC.

V gene TRBV5-6 combines with J gene TRBJ2-5, with D possibly matching TRBD1 (6 bases). CDR3 length: 13 residues. Trimming removed 2 bases at V and 3 bases at J, with 8 bases between. The germline CDR1 and CDR2 sequences are SGHDT and YYEEEE. In DNA form, the CDR3 reads TGTGCCAGCAGCTTAGACAGGAAAGAGACCCAGTACTTC. Amino acid sequence: CASSLDRKETQYF.

As for this clone: Other DNA sequences in the sample encode the same CDR3. The rearrangement links TRBV6-5 to TRBJ1-1; D is undetermined. CDR1 is MNHEY, CDR2 SVGAGI, per germline. The CDR3 sequence is 11 residues long. The V end lost 7 bases, the J end lost 1 base, and 4 bases lay between the germline ends. The CDR3 reads CASTKNTEAFF. In nucleotides, the CDR3 is TGTGCCAGCACCAAGAACACTGAAGCTTTCTTT.

Concerning this clone itself: This likely traces to a read error, being one base from a far larger clone. The chain joins TRBV11-2 to TRBJ2-3; D unresolved. The CDR3 has 12 residues. From germline, CDR1 is SGHAT and CDR2 FQNNGV. V lost 0 bases and J lost 4, with 2 bases in between. The CDR3 DNA reads TGTGCCAGCAGCTTAGAGGCAGATACGCAGTATTTT. As protein: CASSLEADTQYF.

The rearrangement joins TRBV7-9 to TRBJ2-3; 11 positions match TRBD2. CDR3 length equals 16 residues. Germline values: CDR1 SEHNR, CDR2 FQNEAQ (reference sequence). Trimming at V came to 6 bases and at J to 3 bases, leaving 8 bases not matched to a gene. This CDR3 reads CASSLSSGGITDTQYF. The DNA of the CDR3 is TGTGCCAGCAGTTTGTCTAGCGGGGGGATAACAGATACGCAGTATTTT.

A note on this clone: The same CDR3 can be traced to other DNA sequences in this sample. V is TRBV5-4 and J is TRBJ1-6, with TRBD1 matching over 7 bases. This CDR3 comprises 16 residues. The germline V gene encodes CDR1 SGHNT and CDR2 YYREEE (reference sequence). V was pared by 0 bases and J by 4 bases, with 4 bases of the junction left unmatched. The DNA of the CDR3 is TGTGCCAGCAGCTTGGGTGGGGACAGTTATAATTCACCCCTCCACTTT. This sequence encodes CASSLGGDSYNSPLHF.

V is TRBV10-2 and J is TRBJ1-1; 10 nucleotides agree with TRBD1. In germline, CDR1 is WSHSY, CDR2 SAAADI. V lost 10 bases, J lost 1 base, and 3 bases stayed unmatched. CDR3 size: 13 residues. The CDR3 loop reads CAIGTGANTEAFF. The CDR3 region has the DNA TGCGCCATCGGGACAGGGGCGAACACTGAAGCTTTCTTT.

This rearrangement joins TRBV6-1 to TRBJ1-2, with D hard to call. CDR3 length equals 12 residues. Trimming cost V 2 bases and J 4 bases, with 5 bases left between them. CDR1 and CDR2 from the germline V gene are MNHNS and SASEGT. DNA for the CDR3: TGTGCCAGCAGTGAATACAGCTATGGCTACACCTTC. This gives the protein CASSEYSYGYTF.

The chain couples TRBV30 to TRBJ2-2; 10 bases align to TRBD1. The V segment lost 0 bases and the J segment 8 bases; nucleotides outside the gene matches: 6. Germline lookup yields CDR1 GTSNPN and CDR2 SVGIG (reference sequence). This CDR3 region has 15 residues. The CDR3 region has the DNA TGTGCCTGGAGTGTGGGACAGGGGAGAGGGGGGGAGCTGTTTTTT. This codes for CAWSVGQGRGGELFF.

This clone appeared a single time. The chain employs TRBV28 and TRBJ2-7; 7 positions match TRBD1. CDR1 MDHEN and CDR2 SYDVKM come from the germline V gene. The CDR3 length is 15 residues. The trim removed 1 base at V and 0 bases at J, leaving 3 bases unmatched. Written as DNA, the CDR3 is TGTGCCAGCAGTTTATTTCGGGACAGCTCCTACGAGCAGTACTTC. This gives the protein CASSLFRDSSYEQYF.

Concerning this clone itself: Within the sample, other DNA sequences also encode this same CDR3. The chain has TRBV6-5 and TRBJ2-7; TRBD1 matches 11 bases. V was pared by 3 bases and J by 6 bases, with 4 bases of the junction left unmatched. Germline V CDR1 and CDR2: MNHEY, SVGAGI. The CDR3 is made up of 14 amino acids. The CDR3 protein is CASSYGQGAGEQYF. The CDR3 nucleotides read TGTGCCAGCAGTTATGGACAGGGGGCAGGCGAGCAGTACTTC.

The chain is built from TRBV13 and TRBJ2-1; 8 nucleotides agree with TRBD2. CDR3 length: 13 residues. Germline assignment: CDR1 PRHDT and CDR2 FYEKMQ (reference sequence). V lost 5 bases to trimming and J lost 10 bases; unmatched junction nucleotides: 7. The CDR3 sequence is CASSGTSGEEQFF. Written as DNA, the CDR3 is TGTGCCAGCAGCGGTACTAGCGGAGAGGAGCAGTTCTTC. Supplemented by reference TRBV13 and TRBJ2-1, the full variable domain reads AAGVIQSPRHLIKEKRETATLKCYPIPRHDTVYWYQQGPGQDPQFLISFYEKMQSDKGSIPDRFSAQQFSDYHSELNMSSLELGDSALYFCASSGTSGEEQFFGPGTRLTVL.

The chain recombines TRBV14 with TRBJ2-6, with D possibly TRBD1 on 5 matching bases. CDR1 and CDR2 from the germline V gene are SGHDN and FVKESK. The CDR3 contains 15 residues. The germline V and J ends were trimmed by 4 bases and 4 bases, with 11 bases remaining between them. The CDR3 nucleotides are TGTGCCAGCAGCCTCCCAGGGTGGGGGGCCAACGTCCTGACTTTC. This gives the protein CASSLPGWGANVLTF. Looking up the rest from reference TRBV14 and TRBJ2-6 gives the full variable domain: EAGVTQFPSHSVIEKGQTVTLRCDPISGHDNLYWYRRVMGKEIKFLLHFVKESKQDESGMPNNRFLAERTGGTYSTLKVQPAELEDSGVYFCASSLPGWGANVLTFGAGSRLTVL.

This sequence joins TRBV4-3 and TRBJ2-2; 16 positions agree with TRBD2. Trimming took 5 bases from V and 7 from J; bases not matched to a gene: 4. The CDR3 is 16 residues long. Germline lookup yields CDR1 LGHNA and CDR2 YSLEER. The CDR3 loop is CASSKGLAGGDGELFF. CDR3 DNA sequence: TGCGCCAGCAGCAAGGGACTAGCGGGAGGGGACGGGGAGCTGTTTTTT.

This clone was observed a single time. J is TRBJ1-2 and V is TRBV7-3, with D possibly matching TRBD1 (5 bases). The CDR3 extends over 16 amino acids. The germline V and J ends were trimmed by 5 bases and 0 bases, with 16 bases remaining between them. Per germline, CDR1 SGHTA and CDR2 FQGTGA. This chain's CDR3 is CASSPSPGAANYGYTF. Here the CDR3 DNA reads TGTGCCAGCAGCCCTTCCCCCGGGGCCGCTAACTATGGCTACACCTTC.

This chain links TRBV7-2 with TRBJ2-4; D is perhaps TRBD2 (6 bases). Germline CDR1 SGHTA, CDR2 FQGNSA. Deletions cut 5 bases from V and 14 bases from J, with 19 bases between. The CDR3 has 13 amino acids. The CDR3 bases are TGTGCCAGCAGCCCCGAGGGACGGGAGCTGGAGTACTTC. This sequence encodes CASSPEGRELEYF. Combining the CDR3 with reference TRBV7-2 and TRBJ2-4 gives the whole variable domain GAGVSQSPSNKVTEKGKDVELRCDPISGHTALYWYRQSLGQGLEFLIYFQGNSAPDKSGLPSDRFSAERTGGSVSTLTIQRTQQEDSAVYLCASSPEGRELEYFGAGTRLSVL.

This chain uses TRBV30 with TRBJ2-5; no definite D call. The CDR3 contains 10 residues. The V end lost 5 bases, the J end lost 9 bases, and 10 bases lay between the germline ends. In germline, CDR1 is GTSNPN, CDR2 SVGIG (reference sequence). CDR3 sequence: CAWDGGAQYF. In DNA, the CDR3 is TGTGCCTGGGACGGTGGGGCCCAGTACTTC.

With regard to this clone: The sample holds other DNA sequences that translate to the same CDR3. The chain links TRBV25-1 to TRBJ2-1; D ambiguous. V lost 8 bases and J 9 bases, leaving 8 bases between the germline ends. Germline assignment: CDR1 MGHDK and CDR2 SYGVNS. The CDR3 has 10 amino acids. CDR3 amino acids: CASSGGEQFF. The CDR3 region has the DNA TGTGCCAGCTCGGGTGGTGAGCAGTTCTTC.

This chain links TRBV6-1 with TRBJ2-5; D is uncertain. CDR1 is MNHNS, CDR2 SASEGT, per germline. Trimming pared 2 bases from V and 7 bases from J, leaving 11 bases between. The CDR3 runs 13 residues. The chain's CDR3 is CASSELVVGTQYF. In DNA form, the CDR3 reads TGTGCCAGCAGTGAATTGGTGGTTGGGACCCAGTACTTC.

J is TRBJ1-3 and V is TRBV13; 12 positions agree with TRBD1. Germline loops: CDR1 PRHDT, CDR2 FYEKMQ (reference sequence). The ends lost 5 bases at V and 6 bases at J; junction bases unmatched: 2. This CDR3 is built from 14 residues. The CDR3 is CASSEGQGANTIYF. CDR3 DNA sequence: TGTGCCAGCAGCGAGGGACAGGGGGCAAACACCATATATTTT. The full variable domain, its missing parts supplied by reference TRBV13 and TRBJ1-3, is AAGVIQSPRHLIKEKRETATLKCYPIPRHDTVYWYQQGPGQDPQFLISFYEKMQSDKGSIPDRFSAQQFSDYHSELNMSSLELGDSALYFCASSEGQGANTIYFGEGSWLTVV.

The CDR3 bases are TGCGCCAGCAGCTTGGATGAAAACACCGGGGAGCTGTTTTTT. Translation gives CASSLDENTGELFF. This rearrangement joins TRBV5-1 to TRBJ2-2; no firm D call. CDR3 length: 14 residues. Germline V gives CDR1 SGHRS, CDR2 YFSETQ. Trimming took 0 bases from V and 2 from J, leaving 5 bases between them.

The chain recombines TRBV30 with TRBJ1-5, with D possibly matching TRBD1 (5 bases). In germline, CDR1 is GTSNPN, CDR2 SVGIG (reference sequence). V was cut by 1 base and J by 9 bases, with 13 bases left in between. CDR3 length: 13 amino acids. The CDR3 region is CAWSDRGGGPQHF. As DNA, the CDR3 is TGTGCCTGGAGTGATAGGGGCGGAGGGCCCCAGCATTTT.

In the case of this clone: This specimen includes other DNA sequences encoding the same CDR3. The chain combines TRBV4-3 with TRBJ2-7; tentative D call: TRBD2 (5 bases). The CDR3 contains 15 residues. V was shortened by 0 bases and J by 3 bases, with 12 bases between the two germline ends. Germline lookup yields CDR1 LGHNA and CDR2 YSLEER. The CDR3 region is CASSQDLGRGYEQYF. CDR3 coding DNA: TGCGCCAGCAGCCAAGATCTCGGCCGGGGCTACGAGCAGTACTTC.